Described below is a single T cell receptor (beta chain) sequence and its context. Its antigen is undetermined. Time point meaning: approximately 10-day in vitro stimulation with candidate mutation-associated neoantigen peptide 1. Clone fold changes were calculated against an identical culture without peptide. The entry originates in a study of PD-1 blockade in mismatch repair-deficient tumors. The CDR3 totals 11 residues. Here immunoSEQ multiplex PCR was the method, and the copy in TCRdb shows in-frame clones only, minus some. The sample consists of around 9,200 clones, roughly 87% of them appearing once.

Here the sequenced sample was cells cultured in vitro, taken from a patient treated with pembrolizumab. The receptor's source is an adult with mismatch repair-deficient cancer. The rearrangement uses TRBV21-1 and TRBJ2-7; the table's D call, TRBD2, has no DNA check behind it. TRBV21-1 has pseudogene status. The CDR3 reads CASTLPYEQYF. CDR3 DNA sequence: TGTGCCAGCACCCTACCGTACGAGCAGTACTTC.